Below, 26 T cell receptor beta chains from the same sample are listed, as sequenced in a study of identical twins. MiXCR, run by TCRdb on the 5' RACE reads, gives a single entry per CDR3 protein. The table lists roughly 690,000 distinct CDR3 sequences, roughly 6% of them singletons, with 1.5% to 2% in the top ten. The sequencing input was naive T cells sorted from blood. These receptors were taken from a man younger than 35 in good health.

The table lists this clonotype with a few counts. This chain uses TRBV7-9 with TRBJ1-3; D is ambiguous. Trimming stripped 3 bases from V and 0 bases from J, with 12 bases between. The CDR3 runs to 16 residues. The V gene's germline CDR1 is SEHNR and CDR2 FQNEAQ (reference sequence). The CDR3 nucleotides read TGTGCCAGCAGCTTCTTCTCTGATGACTCTGGAAACACCATATATTTT. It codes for CASSFFSDDSGNTIYF.

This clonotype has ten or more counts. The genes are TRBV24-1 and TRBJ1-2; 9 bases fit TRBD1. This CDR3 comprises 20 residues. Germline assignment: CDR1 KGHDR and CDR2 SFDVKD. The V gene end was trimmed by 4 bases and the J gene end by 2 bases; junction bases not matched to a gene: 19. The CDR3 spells CATSEPNPDRGRGENYGYTF. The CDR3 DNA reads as TGTGCCACCAGTGAACCGAACCCTGACAGGGGGAGAGGTGAGAACTATGGCTACACCTTC.

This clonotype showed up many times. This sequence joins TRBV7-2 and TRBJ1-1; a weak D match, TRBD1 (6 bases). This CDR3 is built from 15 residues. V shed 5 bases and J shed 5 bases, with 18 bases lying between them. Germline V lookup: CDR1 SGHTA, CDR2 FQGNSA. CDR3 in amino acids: CASSLRGGRGTEAFF. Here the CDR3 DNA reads TGTGCCAGCAGCCTAAGGGGGGGCAGAGGTACTGAAGCTTTCTTT.

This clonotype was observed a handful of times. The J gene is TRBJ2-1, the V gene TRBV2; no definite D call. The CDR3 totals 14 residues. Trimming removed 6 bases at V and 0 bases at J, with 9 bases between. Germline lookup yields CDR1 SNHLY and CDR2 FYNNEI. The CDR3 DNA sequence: TGTGCCAGCAGGGGAAAGCTCTCCTACAATGAGCAGTTCTTC. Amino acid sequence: CASRGKLSYNEQFF.

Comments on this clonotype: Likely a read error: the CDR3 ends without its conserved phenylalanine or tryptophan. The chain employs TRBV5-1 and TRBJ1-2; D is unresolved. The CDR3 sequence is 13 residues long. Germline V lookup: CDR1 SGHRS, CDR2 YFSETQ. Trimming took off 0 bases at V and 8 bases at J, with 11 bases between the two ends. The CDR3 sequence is CASSLEVSWGYTS. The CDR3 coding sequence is TGCGCCAGCAGCTTGGAGGTTTCCTGGGGCTACACCTCC.

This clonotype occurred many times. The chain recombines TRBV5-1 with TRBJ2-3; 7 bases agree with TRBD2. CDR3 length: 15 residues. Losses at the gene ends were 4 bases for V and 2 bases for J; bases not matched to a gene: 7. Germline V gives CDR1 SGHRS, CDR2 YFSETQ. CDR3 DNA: TGCGCCAGCAGCCCGGGAGGCGCCGACACAGATACGCAGTATTTT. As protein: CASSPGGADTDTQYF.

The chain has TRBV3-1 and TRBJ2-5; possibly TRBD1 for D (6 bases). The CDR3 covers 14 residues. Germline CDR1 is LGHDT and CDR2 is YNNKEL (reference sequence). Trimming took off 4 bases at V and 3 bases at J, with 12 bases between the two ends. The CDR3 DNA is TGTGCCAGCAGCCGACTCCGGACAGAAGAGACCCAGTACTTC. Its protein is CASSRLRTEETQYF.

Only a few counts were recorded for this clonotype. CDR3 DNA sequence: TGTGCCAGCAGTTTTAGAGTGGGCGAGCAGTACGTC. It yields the protein CASSFRVGEQYV. The chain joins TRBV27 to TRBJ2-7; D unresolved. Germline V CDR1 and CDR2: MNHEY, SMNVEV (reference sequence). Trimming left V 3 bases short and J 6 bases short, with 9 bases between. The length of the CDR3 is 12 residues.

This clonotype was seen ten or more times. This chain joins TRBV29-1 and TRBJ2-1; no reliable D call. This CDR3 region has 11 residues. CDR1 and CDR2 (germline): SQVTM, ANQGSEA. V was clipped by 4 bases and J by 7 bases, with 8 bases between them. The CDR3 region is CSVVKGNEQFF. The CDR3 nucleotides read TGCAGCGTTGTAAAGGGAAATGAGCAGTTCTTC.

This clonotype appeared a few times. CDR3 nucleotides: TGCAGCGTCGCGGGATCACTAAATCAGCCCCAGCATTTT. This translates into CSVAGSLNQPQHF. The rearrangement uses TRBV29-1 and TRBJ1-5; D unresolved. The CDR3 extends over 13 amino acids. Looked up from germline, CDR1 is SQVTM and CDR2 is ANQGSEA. V shed 6 bases and J shed 4 bases, with 13 bases lying between them.

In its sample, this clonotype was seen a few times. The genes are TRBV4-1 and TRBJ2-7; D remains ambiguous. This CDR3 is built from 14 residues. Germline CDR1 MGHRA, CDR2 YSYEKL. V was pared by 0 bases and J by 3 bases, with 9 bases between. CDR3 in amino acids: CASSQESARYEQYF. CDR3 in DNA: TGCGCCAGCAGCCAAGAATCAGCACGCTACGAGCAGTACTTC.

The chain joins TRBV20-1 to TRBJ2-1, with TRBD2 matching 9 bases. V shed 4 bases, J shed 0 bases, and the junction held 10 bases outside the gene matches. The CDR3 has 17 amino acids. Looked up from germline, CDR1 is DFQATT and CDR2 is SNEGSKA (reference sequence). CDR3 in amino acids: CSAMGSGRSTSYNEQFF. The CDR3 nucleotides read TGCAGTGCTATGGGGAGCGGGAGGTCCACCTCCTACAATGAGCAGTTCTTC.

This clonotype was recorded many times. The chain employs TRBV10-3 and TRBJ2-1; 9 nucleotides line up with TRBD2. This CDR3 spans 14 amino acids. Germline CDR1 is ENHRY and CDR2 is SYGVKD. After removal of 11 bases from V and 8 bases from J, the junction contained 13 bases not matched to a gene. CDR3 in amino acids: CASVAGAFGDEQFF. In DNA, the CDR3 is TGTGCCTCCGTAGCGGGAGCCTTCGGGGATGAGCAGTTCTTC.

The CDR3 here is CARVLKREFPAYEQYF. Here the CDR3 DNA reads TGTGCCAGGGTCTTAAAGCGGGAGTTTCCAGCCTACGAGCAGTACTTC. The V gene is TRBV6-2 or TRBV6-3, the J gene TRBJ2-7, with TRBD2 matching 8 bases. Germline V gives CDR1 MNHEY, CDR2 SVGEGT. The CDR3 loop spans 16 amino acids. Trimming cost V 9 bases and J 2 bases; bases outside gene matches: 15.

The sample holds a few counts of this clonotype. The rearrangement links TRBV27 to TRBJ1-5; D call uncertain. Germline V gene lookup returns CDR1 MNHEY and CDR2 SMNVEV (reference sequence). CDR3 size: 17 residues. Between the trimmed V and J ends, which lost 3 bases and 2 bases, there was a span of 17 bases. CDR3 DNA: TGTGCCAGCAGTTTTGCTTCGGGATTGGGCGGCAATCAGCCCCAGCATTTT. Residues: CASSFASGLGGNQPQHF.

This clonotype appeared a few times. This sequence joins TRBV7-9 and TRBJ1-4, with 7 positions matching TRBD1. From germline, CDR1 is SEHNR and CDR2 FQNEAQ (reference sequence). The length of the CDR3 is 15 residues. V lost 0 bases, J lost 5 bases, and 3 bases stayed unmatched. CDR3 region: CASSLARGQNEKLFF. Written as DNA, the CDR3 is TGTGCCAGCAGCTTAGCGAGGGGACAGAATGAAAAACTGTTTTTT.

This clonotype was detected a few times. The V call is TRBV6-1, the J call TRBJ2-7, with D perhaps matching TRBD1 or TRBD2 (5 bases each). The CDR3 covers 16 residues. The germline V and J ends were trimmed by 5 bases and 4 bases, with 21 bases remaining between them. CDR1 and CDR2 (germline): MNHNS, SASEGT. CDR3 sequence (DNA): TGTGCCAGCAGTCCCCCGAGGGGCCGGCAGACATACGAGCAGTACTTC. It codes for CASSPPRGRQTYEQYF.

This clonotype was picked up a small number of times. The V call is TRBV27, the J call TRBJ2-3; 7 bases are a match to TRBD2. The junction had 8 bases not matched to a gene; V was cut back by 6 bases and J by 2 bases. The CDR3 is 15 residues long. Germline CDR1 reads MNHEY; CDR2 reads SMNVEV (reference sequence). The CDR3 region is CASSHPSGHTDTQYF. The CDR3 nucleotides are TGTGCCAGCAGCCACCCTAGCGGCCACACAGATACGCAGTATTTT.

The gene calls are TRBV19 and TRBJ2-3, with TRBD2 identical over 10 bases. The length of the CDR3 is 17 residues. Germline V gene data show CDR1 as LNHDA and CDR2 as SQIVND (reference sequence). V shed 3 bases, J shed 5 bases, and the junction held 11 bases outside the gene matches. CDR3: CASSISPSGSPGDTQYF. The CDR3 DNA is TGTGCCAGTAGTATTTCTCCTAGCGGGAGTCCAGGAGATACGCAGTATTTT.

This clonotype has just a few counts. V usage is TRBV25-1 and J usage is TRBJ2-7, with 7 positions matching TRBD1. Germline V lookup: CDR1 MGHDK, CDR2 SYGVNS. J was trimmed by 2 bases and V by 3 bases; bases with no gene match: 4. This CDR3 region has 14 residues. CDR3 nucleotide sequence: TGTGCCAGCAGTGAGGCACAGGGGCCCTACGAGCAGTACTTC. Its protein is CASSEAQGPYEQYF.

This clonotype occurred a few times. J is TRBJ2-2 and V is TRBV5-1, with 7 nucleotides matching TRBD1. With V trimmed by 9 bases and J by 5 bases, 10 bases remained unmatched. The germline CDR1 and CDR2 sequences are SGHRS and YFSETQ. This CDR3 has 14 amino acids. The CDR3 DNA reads TGCGCCACTGGAAGGACAGGACAGACCGGGGAGCTGTTTTTT. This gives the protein CATGRTGQTGELFF.

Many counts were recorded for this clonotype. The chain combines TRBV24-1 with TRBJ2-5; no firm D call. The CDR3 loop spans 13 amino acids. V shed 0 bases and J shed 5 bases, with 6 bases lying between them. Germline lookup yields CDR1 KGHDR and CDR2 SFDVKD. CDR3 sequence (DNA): TGTGCCACCAGTGATTTGGTCGGGGAGACCCAGTACTTC. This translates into CATSDLVGETQYF.

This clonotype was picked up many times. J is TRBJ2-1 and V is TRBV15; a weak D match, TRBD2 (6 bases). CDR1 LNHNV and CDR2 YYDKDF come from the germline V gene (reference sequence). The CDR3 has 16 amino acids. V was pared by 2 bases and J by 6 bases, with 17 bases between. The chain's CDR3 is CATSRPSSGFTNEQFF. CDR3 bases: TGTGCCACCAGCAGACCATCCAGCGGGTTTACCAATGAGCAGTTCTTC. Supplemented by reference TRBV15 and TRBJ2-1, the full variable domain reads DAMVIQNPRYQVTQFGKPVTLSCSQTLNHNVMYWYQQKSSQAPKLLFHYYDKDFNNEADTPDNFQSRRPNTSFCFLDIRSPGLGDTAMYLCATSRPSSGFTNEQFFGPGTRLTVL.

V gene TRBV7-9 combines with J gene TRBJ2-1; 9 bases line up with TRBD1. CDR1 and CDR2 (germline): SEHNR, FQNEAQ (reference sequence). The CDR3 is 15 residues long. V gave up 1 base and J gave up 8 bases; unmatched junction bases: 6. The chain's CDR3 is CASSLGDRVFDEQFF. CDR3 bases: TGTGCCAGCAGCTTAGGGGACAGGGTGTTCGATGAGCAGTTCTTC. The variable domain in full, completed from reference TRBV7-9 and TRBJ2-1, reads DTGVSQNPRHKITKRGQNVTFRCDPISEHNRLYWYRQTLGQGPEFLTYFQNEAQLEKSRLLSDRFSAERPKGSFSTLEIQRTEQGDSAMYLCASSLGDRVFDEQFFGPGTRLTVL.

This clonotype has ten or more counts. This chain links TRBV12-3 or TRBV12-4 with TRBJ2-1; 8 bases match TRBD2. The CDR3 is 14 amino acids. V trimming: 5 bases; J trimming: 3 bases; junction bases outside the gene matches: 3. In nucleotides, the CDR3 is TGTGCCAGCAGTCCGGGACTAGACTACAATGAGCAGTTCTTC. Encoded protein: CASSPGLDYNEQFF.

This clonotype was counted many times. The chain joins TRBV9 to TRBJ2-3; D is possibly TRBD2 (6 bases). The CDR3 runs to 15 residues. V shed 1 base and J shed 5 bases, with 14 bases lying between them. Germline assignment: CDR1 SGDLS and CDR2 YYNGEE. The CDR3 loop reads CASSVRDGRIDTQYF. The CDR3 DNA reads TGTGCCAGCAGCGTACGTGACGGGAGAATAGATACGCAGTATTTT. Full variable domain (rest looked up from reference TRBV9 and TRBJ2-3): DSGVTQTPKHLITATGQRVTLRCSPRSGDLSVYWYQQSLDQGLQFLIQYYNGEERAKGNILERFSAQQFPDLHSELNLSSLELGDSALYFCASSVRDGRIDTQYFGPGTRLTVL.